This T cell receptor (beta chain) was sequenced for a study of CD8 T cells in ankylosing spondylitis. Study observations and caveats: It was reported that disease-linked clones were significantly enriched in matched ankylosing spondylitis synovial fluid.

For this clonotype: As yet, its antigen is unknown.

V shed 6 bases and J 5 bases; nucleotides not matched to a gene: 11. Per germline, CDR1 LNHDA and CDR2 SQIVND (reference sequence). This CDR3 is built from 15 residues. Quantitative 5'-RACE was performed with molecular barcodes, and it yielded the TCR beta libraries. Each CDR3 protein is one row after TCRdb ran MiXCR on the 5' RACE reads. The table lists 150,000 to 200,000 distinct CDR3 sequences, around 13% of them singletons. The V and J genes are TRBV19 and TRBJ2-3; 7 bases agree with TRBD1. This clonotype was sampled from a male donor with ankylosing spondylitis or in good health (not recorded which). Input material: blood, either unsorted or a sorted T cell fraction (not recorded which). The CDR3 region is CASSPDRVRIDTQYF. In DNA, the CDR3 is TGTGCCAGTAGCCCTGACAGGGTGAGGATAGATACGCAGTATTTT. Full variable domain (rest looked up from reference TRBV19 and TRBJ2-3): DGGITQSPKYLFRKEGQNVTLSCEQNLNHDAMYWYRQDPGQGLRLIYYSQIVNDFQKGDIAEGYSVSREKKESFPLTVTSAQKNPTAFYLCASSPDRVRIDTQYFGPGTRLTVL.